What follows are 30 T cell receptor beta chains derived from one specimen sequenced in a study of shared clonotypes between healthy human individuals. Naive-designated CD8 cells lacked CD45RO, were positively enriched for CCR7, and omitted terminally differentiated effector memory CD45RA+ cells. Generated by immunoSEQ multiplex PCR, the TCRdb table keeps only in-frame clones and is missing some. The sample lists approximately 2,200,000 clones, about 93% occurring once. The source material was naive CD8+ T cells from PBMCs. All receptors come from a young man in good health. Some clones in this sample may be carry-over from other donors' samples.

The chain joins TRBV28 to TRBJ2-7, with D possibly being TRBD1 or TRBD2 (5 bases each). V shed 5 bases and J shed 3 bases, with 14 bases lying between them. Germline V gene lookup returns CDR1 MDHEN and CDR2 SYDVKM. CDR3 size: 14 residues. The CDR3 region has the DNA TGTGCCAGCAGTGGGACCCAACCAAGCTACGAGCAGTACTTC. Amino acid sequence: CASSGTQPSYEQYF.

J is TRBJ1-1 and V is TRBV4-1; 7 nucleotides match TRBD1. V dropped 5 bases and J dropped 4; count of bases not matched to a gene: 10. The CDR3 is 15 amino acids. CDR1 MGHRA and CDR2 YSYEKL come from the germline V gene. CDR3 loop: CASSDRESLTTEAFF. The CDR3 DNA follows: TGCGCCAGCAGCGACAGGGAATCTCTGACCACTGAAGCTTTCTTT.

V usage is TRBV7-3 and J usage is TRBJ2-3; 10 positions agree with TRBD1. CDR1 is SGHTA, CDR2 FQGTGA, per germline. Trimming removed 5 bases from V and 4 bases from J; junction bases left unmatched: 6. This CDR3 is 15 amino acids long. As DNA, the CDR3 is TGTGCCAGCAGCCCGACAGGGGGCGCGGCAGATACGCAGTATTTT. This translates into CASSPTGGAADTQYF.

This sequence joins TRBV28 and TRBJ1-4; TRBD1 matches at 10 bases. J lost 1 base, V lost 6 bases, and 5 bases had no gene match. CDR1 is MDHEN, CDR2 SYDVKM, per germline. CDR3 length equals 16 residues. CDR3 nucleotide sequence: TGTGCCAGCAGGCCGGGACAGGGGTTAACTAATGAAAAACTGTTTTTT. It encodes CASRPGQGLTNEKLFF.

The rearrangement links TRBV30 to TRBJ1-1; unclear D gene. Germline CDR1 and CDR2: GTSNPN and SVGIG (reference sequence). This CDR3 has 14 amino acids. V lost 1 base to trimming and J lost 0 bases, with 9 bases between them. DNA for the CDR3: TGTGCCTGGAGTGATGCGAGAATGAACACTGAAGCTTTCTTT. Its protein product is CAWSDARMNTEAFF.

The chain carries TRBV10-2 and TRBJ2-5, with 12 bases fitting TRBD1. The V gene's germline CDR1 is WSHSY and CDR2 SAAADI. V lost 6 bases to trimming and J lost 4 bases; unmatched junction nucleotides: 3. The CDR3 is 14 amino acids. CDR3 in amino acids: CASSRDRGRETQYF. The CDR3 nucleotides read TGCGCCAGCAGCCGGGACAGGGGGCGAGAGACCCAGTACTTC.

The J gene is TRBJ2-5, the V gene TRBV19; 10 positions agree with TRBD1. CDR1 is LNHDA, CDR2 SQIVND, per germline (reference sequence). This CDR3 is built from 16 residues. V shed 4 bases, J shed 3 bases, and the junction held 8 bases outside the gene matches. The CDR3 DNA follows: TGTGCCAGTAGTACCGCTGGACAGGGGGAAAAAGAGACCCAGTACTTC. Its translation: CASSTAGQGEKETQYF.

V and J are TRBV6-5 and TRBJ2-3, with 8 nucleotides matching TRBD2. CDR1 is MNHEY, CDR2 SVGAGI, per germline. This CDR3 comprises 15 residues. Germline trimming cut 4 bases from V and 4 bases from J; bases unmatched to any gene: 7. CDR3 residues: CASSSPRGGADTQYF. CDR3 coding DNA: TGTGCCAGCAGTTCCCCTCGGGGGGGAGCAGATACGCAGTATTTT.

The V gene is TRBV13, the J gene TRBJ2-3; the match to TRBD2 covers 7 bases. The CDR3 sequence is 14 residues long. J gave up 5 bases and V 0 bases, and 2 bases lay outside the gene matches. Germline V lookup: CDR1 PRHDT, CDR2 FYEKMQ (reference sequence). The CDR3 DNA is TGTGCCAGCAGCTTAGGGGGCGGGAGAGATACGCAGTATTTT. It encodes CASSLGGGRDTQYF.

This clone was seen just once. V usage is TRBV10-3 and J usage is TRBJ2-3, with D possibly being TRBD1 (6 bases). CDR1 is ENHRY and CDR2 is SYGVKD in the germline V gene. CDR3 size: 15 residues. The ends were cut back, 2 bases at V and 3 bases at J, with 12 bases in the middle. CDR3 loop: CAISERQGITDTQYF. CDR3 nucleotide sequence: TGTGCCATCAGTGAGCGGCAGGGGATAACAGATACGCAGTATTTT.

This clone has a single count. This sample includes further DNA sequences coding for the same CDR3. This chain joins TRBV7-9 and TRBJ2-1; D unresolved. CDR3 length: 15 amino acids. V gave up 4 bases and J gave up 0 bases, with 10 bases separating them. Germline V gene sequence: CDR1 SEHNR, CDR2 FQNEAQ (reference sequence). CDR3 nucleotide sequence: TGTGCCAGCAGCTCAGACGGAAGCTCCTACAATGAGCAGTTCTTC. This codes for CASSSDGSSYNEQFF.

This clone was found once. This chain links TRBV27 with TRBJ2-2, with D maybe TRBD2 (5 bases). There are 16 residues in the CDR3. Germline assignment: CDR1 MNHEY and CDR2 SMNVEV (reference sequence). The V gene lost 5 bases and the J gene lost 4 bases, with 17 bases spanning the gap. CDR3 in amino acids: CASSPLRDSGTGELFF. The CDR3 DNA is TGTGCCAGCAGTCCCCTTCGGGATTCGGGCACCGGGGAGCTGTTTTTT.

The V and J genes are TRBV6-1 and TRBJ1-5; a possible D gene is TRBD1 (6 bases). Trimming took off 8 bases at V and 3 bases at J, with 17 bases between the two ends. Looked up from germline, CDR1 is MNHNS and CDR2 is SASEGT. The CDR3 spans 15 residues. In nucleotides, the CDR3 is TGTGCCAGCCTAATCTTAAGGGGGTCCAATCAGCCCCAGCATTTT. It codes for CASLILRGSNQPQHF.

In the case of this clone: Other DNA variants within this sample encode the same CDR3. The genes are TRBV7-9 and TRBJ1-2, with TRBD1 matching over 8 bases. V was clipped by 1 base and J by 3 bases; unmatched bases: 1. The CDR3 sequence is 14 residues long. Looked up from germline, CDR1 is SEHNR and CDR2 is FQNEAQ (reference sequence). CDR3 DNA: TGTGCCAGCAGCTTAGACAGGGGGGACTATGGCTACACCTTC. Translation: CASSLDRGDYGYTF.

The CDR3 sequence is CASSYSKVTGELFF. As DNA, the CDR3 is TGTGCCAGCAGTTACTCGAAGGTCACCGGGGAGCTGTTTTTT. The V gene is TRBV6-5, the J gene TRBJ2-2, with unresolved D. Germline CDR1 reads MNHEY; CDR2 reads SVGAGI. Trimming cost V 0 bases and J 4 bases, with 6 bases left between them. CDR3 length: 14 amino acids.

This clone was recorded once. The chain joins TRBV6-5 to TRBJ1-5; maybe TRBD1 (5 bases). This CDR3 spans 15 amino acids. From germline, CDR1 is MNHEY and CDR2 SVGAGI. Trimming took off 6 bases at V and 0 bases at J, with 12 bases between the two ends. The CDR3 sequence is CASSERGYSNQPQHF. The CDR3 DNA follows: TGTGCCAGCAGCGAAAGGGGTTATAGCAATCAGCCCCAGCATTTT.

V and J are TRBV18 and TRBJ2-2; unclear D gene. Trimming removed 1 base from V and 5 bases from J, with 14 bases in between. From germline, CDR1 is KGHSH and CDR2 LQKENI. The CDR3 has 16 residues. The CDR3 DNA is TGTGCCAGCTCACCACTGGGCCAGGCGCGGACCGGGGAGCTGTTTTTT. Translation: CASSPLGQARTGELFF.

This chain connects TRBV5-4 to TRBJ2-5; perhaps TRBD2 as D (5 bases). The ends were cut back, 4 bases at V and 2 bases at J, with 15 bases in the middle. Germline values: CDR1 SGHNT, CDR2 YYREEE (reference sequence). The CDR3 contains 15 residues. CDR3 amino acids: CASSGSAADQETQYF. CDR3 in DNA: TGTGCCAGCAGCGGAAGTGCAGCGGATCAAGAGACCCAGTACTTC.

The gene calls are TRBV30 and TRBJ2-1; the match to TRBD2 covers 7 bases. The CDR3 spans 15 residues. The V gene's germline CDR1 is GTSNPN and CDR2 SVGIG (reference sequence). Germline trimming cut 5 bases from V and 3 bases from J; bases unmatched to any gene: 10. The CDR3 DNA reads TGTGCCTGGGCTCTTAGCGGGCGACTCTACAATGAGCAGTTCTTC. It specifies CAWALSGRLYNEQFF.

This rearrangement joins TRBV6-6 to TRBJ2-7, with D tentatively TRBD1 (6 bases). V was shortened by 6 bases and J by 5 bases, with 17 bases between the two germline ends. CDR1 and CDR2 (germline): MNHNY, SVGAGI (reference sequence). The CDR3 runs 14 residues. The CDR3: CASRSQGTLNEQYF. As DNA, the CDR3 is TGTGCCAGCAGATCCCAGGGGACACTCAACGAGCAGTACTTC.

This clone was seen once. The rearrangement links TRBV7-9 to TRBJ2-1; 12 nucleotides match TRBD1. The CDR3 covers 15 residues. V was clipped by 5 bases and J by 9 bases; unmatched bases: 8. Germline-derived CDR1 and CDR2 are SEHNR and FQNEAQ (reference sequence). This CDR3 is CASSHRDRGLSEQFF. CDR3 nucleotides: TGTGCCAGCAGCCACCGGGACAGGGGGCTGAGTGAGCAGTTCTTC.

The chain employs TRBV9 and TRBJ1-3; 7 positions agree with TRBD1. From germline, CDR1 is SGDLS and CDR2 YYNGEE. CDR3 length: 14 residues. The trim removed 4 bases at V and 7 bases at J, leaving 8 bases unmatched. CDR3 sequence (DNA): TGTGCCAGCAGCTTCGGACAGGACCGGAACACCATATATTTT. Its translation is CASSFGQDRNTIYF.

The chain has TRBV28 and TRBJ2-7; D may be TRBD1 (5 bases). V was cut by 3 bases and J by 5 bases, with 11 bases left in between. This CDR3 region has 13 residues. Germline CDR1 and CDR2: MDHEN and SYDVKM. CDR3 DNA sequence: TGTGCCAGCAGTTTCGGCAGGGCCCACGAGCAGTACTTC. Translation gives CASSFGRAHEQYF. Full variable domain (outside the CDR3, taken from reference TRBV28 and TRBJ2-7): DVKVTQSSRYLVKRTGEKVFLECVQDMDHENMFWYRQDPGLGLRLIYFSYDVKMKEKGDIPEGYSVSREKKERFSLILESASTNQTSMYLCASSFGRAHEQYFGPGTRLTVT.

The chain combines TRBV19 with TRBJ2-3, with 7 bases matching TRBD1. Looked up from germline, CDR1 is LNHDA and CDR2 is SQIVND (reference sequence). The CDR3 is 15 residues long. The J segment lost 2 bases and the V segment lost 6 bases, leaving 8 bases of the junction unmatched. The CDR3 sequence is CASSLSDRITDTQYF. The CDR3 DNA reads TGTGCCAGTAGCTTATCGGACAGGATCACAGATACGCAGTATTTT.

V usage is TRBV30 and J usage is TRBJ2-2; D remains unclear. Germline V gene lookup returns CDR1 GTSNPN and CDR2 SVGIG (reference sequence). Trimming left V 2 bases short and J 4 bases short, with 11 bases between. The CDR3 extends over 14 amino acids. This CDR3 reads CAWSFGWGTGELFF. CDR3 DNA sequence: TGTGCCTGGAGTTTCGGCTGGGGCACCGGGGAGCTGTTTTTT.

This chain uses TRBV5-1 with TRBJ1-1, with unresolved D. CDR1 SGHRS and CDR2 YFSETQ come from the germline V gene. The CDR3 length is 16 residues. Trimming stripped 4 bases from V and 0 bases from J, with 16 bases between. For the CDR3, the DNA is TGCGCCAGCAGCGCGAGCCCGGGCCACATGAACACTGAAGCTTTCTTT. It translates to CASSASPGHMNTEAFF.

This clone was seen only a few times. This CDR3 is also generated by other DNA sequences in the sample. The genes are TRBV9 and TRBJ1-5; a weak D match, TRBD1 (5 bases). Trimming stripped 0 bases from V and 1 base from J, with 5 bases between. The CDR3 runs 14 residues. From germline, CDR1 is SGDLS and CDR2 YYNGEE. The CDR3 coding sequence is TGTGCCAGCAGCGTAGGGGGCAGCAATCAGCCCCAGCATTTT. Amino acids: CASSVGGSNQPQHF.

A note on this clone: The same CDR3 can be traced to other DNA sequences in this sample. V and J are TRBV4-1 and TRBJ1-1; D is ambiguous. The V end was cut by 0 bases, the J end by 5 bases, with 10 bases between. The CDR3 has 14 amino acids. CDR1 and CDR2 (germline): MGHRA, YSYEKL. The CDR3 bases are TGCGCCAGCAGCCAAGAACGTGGCGGAACTGAAGCTTTCTTT. Amino acids: CASSQERGGTEAFF.

This sequence joins TRBV14 and TRBJ2-3; D is unresolved. V gave up 1 base and J gave up 5 bases, with 7 bases separating them. Germline V lookup: CDR1 SGHDN, CDR2 FVKESK. The CDR3 consists of 13 residues. Here the CDR3 reads CASSQVGVDTQYF. The CDR3 nucleotides are TGTGCCAGCAGCCAAGTAGGTGTAGATACGCAGTATTTT.

The chain employs TRBV7-2 and TRBJ2-5, with 9 bases matching TRBD1. The trim removed 4 bases at V and 3 bases at J, leaving 3 bases unmatched. This CDR3 has 14 amino acids. The germline V gene has CDR1 SGHTA and CDR2 FQGNSA. CDR3 sequence: CASSSRTGEETQYF. CDR3 coding DNA: TGTGCCAGCAGCTCCCGGACAGGGGAAGAGACCCAGTACTTC.